Following are 8 T cell receptor beta chains from one sample sequenced in a study of CD8 T cells in ankylosing spondylitis. Using its own MiXCR run on the 5' RACE reads, TCRdb lists one record per CDR3 protein. The table records 350,000 or so distinct CDR3 sequences, approximately 15% of them present only once. The sample taken for sequencing was blood, either unsorted or a sorted T cell fraction (not recorded which). These receptors were collected from a male donor with ankylosing spondylitis or in good health (not recorded which).

This clonotype came up many times. The chain uses TRBV5-1 and TRBJ2-5; D unresolved. The CDR3 loop spans 14 amino acids. V lost 1 base, J lost 1 base, and 8 bases lay in between. Germline CDR1 and CDR2: SGHRS and YFSETQ. Written as DNA, the CDR3 is TGCGCCAGCAGCTTGTTTTCCGTCCAAGAGACCCAGTACTTC. This gives the protein CASSLFSVQETQYF.

The chain uses TRBV20-1 and TRBJ2-1; TRBD2 matches 8 bases. With 3 bases clipped from V and 6 bases from J, the junction kept 10 bases outside the gene matches. Germline CDR1 reads DFQATT; CDR2 reads SNEGSKA (reference sequence). The CDR3 is made up of 15 amino acids. In DNA, the CDR3 is TGCAGTGCTAGGGCTTCCCTAGCGGGTGCCAATGAGCAGTTCTTC. Amino acids: CSARASLAGANEQFF.

This clonotype showed up just once. The chain has TRBV15 and TRBJ1-2, with D maybe TRBD1 (5 bases). The germline V gene has CDR1 LNHNV and CDR2 YYDKDF (reference sequence). V was trimmed by 3 bases and J by 0 bases, leaving 17 bases between them. The CDR3 loop spans 17 amino acids. As DNA, the CDR3 is TGTGCCACCAGCAGGGAAGGGGTACAGAGTACTAACTATGGCTACACCTTC. Amino acid sequence: CATSREGVQSTNYGYTF.

This clonotype was found a few times. Written as DNA, the CDR3 is TGCAGCGTTAGGGGGCTAGCGGGGGTTGAGACCCAGTACTTC. Translation: CSVRGLAGVETQYF. The chain uses TRBV29-1 and TRBJ2-5; TRBD2 matches 10 bases. Germline V CDR1 and CDR2: SQVTM, ANQGSEA. The trim removed 5 bases at V and 5 bases at J, leaving 8 bases unmatched. The CDR3 has 14 amino acids.

V is TRBV29-1 and J is TRBJ2-5; tentative D call: TRBD1 (6 bases). The V end lost 4 bases, the J end lost 0 bases, and 12 bases lay between the germline ends. The germline V gene has CDR1 SQVTM and CDR2 ANQGSEA. This CDR3 region has 14 residues. DNA of the CDR3: TGCAGCGTTGGTCGGGACATGTACCAAGAGACCCAGTACTTC. Translation gives CSVGRDMYQETQYF.

This clonotype has a handful of counts. The chain combines TRBV2 with TRBJ2-1; TRBD1 might be the D (5 bases). Trimming took off 4 bases at V and 2 bases at J, with 15 bases between the two ends. CDR3 length: 16 residues. CDR1 is SNHLY, CDR2 FYNNEI, per germline. The CDR3 coding sequence is TGTGCCAGCAGTGTAGGACGGCAGGGCGCCTACAATGAGCAGTTCTTC. Protein: CASSVGRQGAYNEQFF. The full variable domain, its missing parts supplied by reference TRBV2 and TRBJ2-1, is EPEVTQTPSHQVTQMGQEVILRCVPISNHLYFYWYRQILGQKVEFLVSFYNNEISEKSEIFDDQFSVERPDGSNFTLKIRSTKLEDSAMYFCASSVGRQGAYNEQFFGPGTRLTVL.

The table lists this clonotype with a few counts. The chain has TRBV12-3 or TRBV12-4 and TRBJ2-1, with 10 bases identical to TRBD2. The trim removed 5 bases at V and 7 bases at J, leaving 5 bases unmatched. The CDR3 has 14 residues. CDR3 in DNA: TGTGCCAGCAGTATTAGCGGGGGGCGGAATGAGCAGTTCTTC. Translating it yields CASSISGGRNEQFF.

The chain recombines TRBV3-1 with TRBJ2-6; a weak D match, TRBD2 (5 bases). The V end lost 6 bases, the J end lost 1 base, and 22 bases lay between the germline ends. The CDR3 covers 19 residues. Germline CDR1 reads LGHDT; CDR2 reads YNNKEL (reference sequence). The CDR3 is CASSPRGAALLSGANVLTF. CDR3 in DNA: TGTGCCAGCAGTCCCCGTGGAGCGGCCCTCCTATCTGGGGCCAACGTCCTGACTTTC.